Listed below are T cell receptor beta chains from one sample, sequenced in a study of T-cell memory formation after mild COVID-19. TCRdb analysed the 5' RACE reads with MiXCR anew, one entry per CDR3 protein. The table shows 160,000 or so distinct CDR3 sequences, with around a third occurring only once. Sequencing input: PBMCs or a T cell subset sorted from them (not recorded which). Receptor source: an adult woman who had mild COVID-19 (a few samples of this study predate the infection). Cell type and time point are not known. Both conserved end residues are part of each CDR3. The D gene is left open where the match is weak. Rows give clone size only sometimes, using once, few, many, or a class for an expanded clone.

size	J	D	V	CDR3	DNA
.	TRBJ2-1	TRBD2	TRBV20-1	CSASFNSGNKQFF	TGCAGTGCTAGTTTTAATAGCGGGAATAAGCAGTTCTTC
.	TRBJ1-2	.	TRBV5-1	CASSAQQGRGYGYTF	TGCGCCAGCAGCGCTCAACAGGGAAGAGGCTATGGCTACACCTTC
.	TRBJ2-3	.	TRBV7-9	CASSPTQDTQYF	TGTGCCAGCAGCCCTACGCAAGATACGCAGTATTTT
.	TRBJ1-5	.	TRBV2	CASSEMGARNQPQHF	TGTGCCAGCAGTGAAATGGGGGCGCGAAATCAGCCCCAGCATTTT
.	TRBJ2-5	.	TRBV29-1	CSVEVTTTQYF	TGCAGCGTTGAAGTAACGACCACCCAGTACTTC
few	TRBJ1-2	TRBD1	TRBV7-9	CASSLVGQGARHEDGYTF	TGTGCCAGCAGCTTAGTGGGACAGGGGGCGCGGCATGAGGATGGCTACACCTTC
few	TRBJ1-5	.	TRBV4-1	CASSQEVVGQPQHF	TGCGCCAGCAGCCAAGAAGTAGTTGGTCAGCCCCAGCATTTT
.	TRBJ2-5	.	TRBV12-5	CASGLPTGGKETQYF	TGTGCTAGTGGTTTGCCCACAGGTGGGAAGGAGACCCAGTACTTC
.	TRBJ2-1	TRBD2	TRBV13	CASSLRGTSGSNEQFF	TGTGCCAGCAGCTTGAGGGGGACTAGCGGGAGCAATGAGCAGTTCTTC
.	TRBJ2-5	.	TRBV7-6	CASSFDQETQYF	TGTGCCAGCAGCTTTGACCAAGAGACCCAGTACTTC
few	TRBJ2-1	.	TRBV5-4	CASSLTSSSHEQFF	TGTGCCAGCAGCTTGACCTCTTCGTCGCATGAGCAGTTCTTC
.	TRBJ2-1	.	TRBV15	CATSREGVYNEQFF	TGTGCCACCAGCAGAGAAGGAGTTTACAATGAGCAGTTCTTC
.	TRBJ1-2	.	TRBV19	CASQQGTNYGYTF	TGTGCCAGCCAACAGGGAACTAACTATGGCTACACCTTC
few	TRBJ2-5	.	TRBV12-3/TRBV12-4	CASSPVVTTGQTQYF	TGTGCCAGCAGCCCCGTAGTGACCACGGGGCAGACCCAGTACTTC
.	TRBJ2-5	TRBD2	TRBV5-1	CASSLRLAGVRRETQYF	TGCGCCAGCAGCTTGAGGCTAGCGGGAGTACGGAGGGAGACCCAGTACTTC
.	TRBJ1-5	.	TRBV7-2	CASSLEGKGSNQPQHF	TGTGCCAGCAGCTTAGAGGGAAAGGGTAGCAATCAGCCCCAGCATTTT
few	TRBJ2-5	TRBD1	TRBV7-9	CASSSFRAGGETQYF	TGTGCCAGCAGCTCGTTTAGAGCAGGGGGAGAGACCCAGTACTTC
.	TRBJ2-1	TRBD1	TRBV4-1	CASSPHVGTGGGSEQFF	TGCGCCAGCAGCCCTCATGTGGGGACAGGGGGAGGAAGTGAGCAGTTCTTC
.	TRBJ2-5	TRBD2	TRBV12-3/TRBV12-4	CASSFGGGARETQYF	TGTGCCAGCAGTTTTGGCGGGGGGGCCAGGGAGACCCAGTACTTC
.	TRBJ1-4	.	TRBV19	CASGKQDRTNEKLFF	TGTGCCAGTGGGAAACAGGACAGAACTAATGAAAAACTGTTTTTT
few	TRBJ1-1	TRBD1	TRBV20-1	CSARGRGGNTEAFF	TGCAGTGCTAGGGGCAGAGGGGGCAACACTGAAGCTTTCTTT
.	TRBJ2-7	TRBD2	TRBV18	CASSPLAAGNEQYF	TGTGCCAGCTCACCCCTAGCGGCCGGCAACGAGCAGTACTTC
.	TRBJ2-5	.	TRBV6-5	CASIRGETQYF	TGTGCCAGCATTAGGGGGGAGACCCAGTACTTC
few	TRBJ2-2	.	TRBV24-1	CATSDFAAGTGELFF	TGTGCCACCAGTGATTTTGCAGCGGGCACCGGGGAGCTGTTTTTT
many	TRBJ2-3	.	TRBV10-3	CAIRPQGTDTQYF	TGTGCCATCAGGCCGCAGGGCACAGATACGCAGTATTTT
.	TRBJ2-7	.	TRBV9	CASSVDYEQYF	TGTGCCAGCAGCGTAGACTACGAGCAGTACTTC
.	TRBJ2-3	TRBD2	TRBV4-3	CASRPAGAGTDTQYF	TGCGCCAGTCGACCAGCGGGAGCTGGTACAGATACGCAGTATTTT
few	TRBJ1-2	.	TRBV6-1	CASSEVGGRLGYTF	TGTGCCAGCAGTGAAGTCGGGGGGCGGTTGGGCTACACCTTC
few	TRBJ1-6	.	TRBV12-3/TRBV12-4	CASVGQGYSPLHF	TGTGCCAGCGTCGGGCAGGGGTATTCACCCCTCCACTTT
.	TRBJ2-2	.	TRBV3-1	CASSPTSLGTGELFF	TGTGCCAGCAGCCCTACGAGTTTGGGCACCGGGGAGCTGTTTTTT
.	TRBJ1-3	.	TRBV9	CASSVEGRMNTIYF	TGTGCCAGCAGCGTAGAGGGCAGGATGAACACCATATATTTT
few	TRBJ1-2	.	TRBV7-9	CAQGGGYGYTF	TGTGCCCAAGGGGGAGGCTATGGCTACACCTTC
.	TRBJ2-7	.	TRBV3-1	CASSQGRYEQYF	TGTGCCAGCAGCCAAGGAAGATACGAGCAGTACTTC
.	TRBJ2-3	.	TRBV2	CTIREEGADTQYF	TGCACTATTCGGGAGGAGGGGGCGGATACGCAGTATTTT
.	TRBJ2-1	TRBD2	TRBV6-5	CASSKGLAGGSHNEQFF	TGTGCCAGCAGCAAGGGACTAGCGGGGGGGTCTCACAATGAGCAGTTCTTC
.	TRBJ2-2	.	TRBV27	CASSFATQLFF	TGTGCCAGCAGTTTTGCTACTCAGCTGTTTTTT
few	TRBJ2-3	.	TRBV6-5	CASSPPRSYPPNTQYF	TGTGCCAGCAGCCCCCCCCGGTCCTACCCACCTAATACGCAGTATTTT
many	TRBJ1-2	TRBD1	TRBV5-1	CASSLSGTGVSYTF	TGCGCCAGCAGCTTGTCCGGGACAGGGGTTAGCTACACCTTC
.	TRBJ1-1	TRBD1	TRBV29-1	CSAAGGLNTEAFF	TGCAGCGCCGCAGGGGGCCTGAACACTGAAGCTTTCTTT
few	TRBJ2-1	TRBD2	TRBV7-9	CASSGGGRGAINEQFF	TGTGCCAGCAGCGGAGGAGGGCGGGGGGCCATCAATGAGCAGTTCTTC
.	TRBJ2-2	.	TRBV25-1	CASSDLGASVEWTGELFF	TGTGCCAGCAGTGACCTGGGGGCTAGTGTTGAGTGGACCGGGGAGCTGTTTTTT
.	TRBJ1-3	.	TRBV5-6	CASSLSVGENTIYF	TGTGCCAGCAGCTTGAGTGTCGGAGAAAACACCATATATTTT
few	TRBJ1-5	.	TRBV4-2	CASSQAAGAEPQHF	TGTGCCAGCAGCCAAGCGGCAGGGGCAGAGCCCCAGCATTTT
few	TRBJ2-4	.	TRBV7-9	CASSLAPRSDRLAKNIQYF	TGTGCCAGCAGCTTAGCTCCACGAAGCGACAGACTAGCCAAAAACATTCAGTACTTC
.	TRBJ2-3	TRBD2	TRBV12-3/TRBV12-4	CASTLGGSSTDTQYF	TGTGCCAGCACCTTGGGCGGGAGCTCGACAGATACGCAGTATTTT
.	TRBJ2-1	.	TRBV11-2	CASSLSPGRGFF	TGTGCCAGCAGCTTGAGCCCAGGGCGAGGGTTCTTC
.	TRBJ2-5	.	TRBV29-1	CSVERGNTLGTQYF	TGCAGCGTTGAAAGGGGGAACACCTTAGGGACCCAGTACTTC
once	TRBJ2-1	.	TRBV29-1	CSGRNTGWDNEQFF	TGCAGCGGGAGGAATACAGGGTGGGACAATGAGCAGTTCTTC
.	TRBJ1-1	.	TRBV12-3/TRBV12-4	CASSFGRENTEAFF	TGTGCCAGCAGTTTCGGCAGGGAGAACACTGAAGCTTTCTTT
.	TRBJ2-1	TRBD1	TRBV6-5	CASSYGTGVNNEQFF	TGTGCCAGCAGTTACGGGACAGGGGTCAACAATGAGCAGTTCTTC
.	TRBJ1-5	.	TRBV15	CATSKGGNQPQHF	TGTGCCACCAGCAAGGGAGGCAATCAGCCCCAGCATTTT
.	TRBJ2-3	.	TRBV24-1	CATGADSTDTQYF	TGTGCCACCGGTGCGGACAGCACAGATACGCAGTATTTT
.	TRBJ2-6	TRBD1	TRBV12-3/TRBV12-4	CASSFLLVDRGLSGANVLTF	TGTGCCAGCAGTTTTCTGTTGGTCGACAGGGGGCTCTCTGGGGCCAACGTCCTGACTTTC